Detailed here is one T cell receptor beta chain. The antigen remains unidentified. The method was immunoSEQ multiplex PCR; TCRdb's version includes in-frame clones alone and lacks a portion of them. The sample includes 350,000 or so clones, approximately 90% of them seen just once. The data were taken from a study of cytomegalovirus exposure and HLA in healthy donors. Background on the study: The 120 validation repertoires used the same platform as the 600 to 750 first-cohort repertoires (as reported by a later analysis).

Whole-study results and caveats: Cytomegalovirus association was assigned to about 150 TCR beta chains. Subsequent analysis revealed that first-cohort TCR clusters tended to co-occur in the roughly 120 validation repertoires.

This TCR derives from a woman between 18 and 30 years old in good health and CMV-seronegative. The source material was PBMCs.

CDR3 sequence: CASSVYSGQYEQYF. The CDR3 nucleotides are TGTGCCAGCAGTGTGTACAGCGGCCAGTACGAGCAGTACTTC. The chain has TRBV6-1 and TRBJ2-7; tentative D call: TRBD2 (5 bases). V lost 4 bases, J lost 4 bases, and 14 bases lay in between. Germline assignment: CDR1 MNHNS and CDR2 SASEGT. The CDR3 consists of 14 residues.